The sequence of this TCR beta chain was determined in a study of blood T cell repertoires in COVID-19. Between the trimmed V and J ends, which lost 5 bases and 3 bases, there was a span of 7 bases. In germline, CDR1 is LNHDA, CDR2 SQIVND (reference sequence). There are 12 residues in the CDR3. The data were produced by immunoSEQ multiplex PCR, yet TCRdb's version contains in-frame clones alone and is incomplete. The sample carries 150,000 to 200,000 clones, around 74% recorded once. J is TRBJ1-1 and V is TRBV19; no clear D. The receptor comes from an elderly woman with acute or convalescent COVID-19. Sequences were obtained from peripheral blood. Here the CDR3 reads CASSFRDTEAFF. The CDR3 DNA reads as TGTGCCAGTAGTTTCCGGGACACTGAAGCTTTCTTT.